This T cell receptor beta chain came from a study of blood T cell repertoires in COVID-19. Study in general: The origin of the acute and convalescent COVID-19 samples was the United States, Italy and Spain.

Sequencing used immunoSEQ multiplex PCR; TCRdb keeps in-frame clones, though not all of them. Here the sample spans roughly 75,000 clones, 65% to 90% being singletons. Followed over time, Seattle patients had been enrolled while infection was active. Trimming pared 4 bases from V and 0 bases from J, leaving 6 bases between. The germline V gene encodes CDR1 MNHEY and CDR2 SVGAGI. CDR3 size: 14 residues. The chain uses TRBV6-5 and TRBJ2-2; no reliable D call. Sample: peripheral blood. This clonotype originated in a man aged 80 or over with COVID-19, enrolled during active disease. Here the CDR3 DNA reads TGTGCCAGCAGTTCCAGAACGAACACCGGGGAGCTGTTTTTT. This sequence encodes CASSSRTNTGELFF.